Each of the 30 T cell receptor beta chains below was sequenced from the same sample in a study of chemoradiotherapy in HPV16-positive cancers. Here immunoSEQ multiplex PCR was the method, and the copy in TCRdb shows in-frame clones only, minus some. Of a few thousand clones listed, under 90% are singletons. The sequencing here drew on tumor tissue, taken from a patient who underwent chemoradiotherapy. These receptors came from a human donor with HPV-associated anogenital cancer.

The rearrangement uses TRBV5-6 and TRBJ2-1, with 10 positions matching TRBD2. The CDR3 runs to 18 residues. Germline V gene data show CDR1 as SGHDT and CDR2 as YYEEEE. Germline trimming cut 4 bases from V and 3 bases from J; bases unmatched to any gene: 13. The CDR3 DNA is TGTGCCAGCAGCACGCAGGGGTGGGGACTAGCGAGCTACAATGAGCAGTTCTTC. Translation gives CASSTQGWGLASYNEQFF.

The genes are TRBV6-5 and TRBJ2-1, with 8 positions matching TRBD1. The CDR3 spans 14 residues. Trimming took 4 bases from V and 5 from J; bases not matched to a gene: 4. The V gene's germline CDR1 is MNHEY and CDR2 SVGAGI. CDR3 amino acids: CASSSGQEHNEQFF. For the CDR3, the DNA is TGTGCCAGCAGTTCGGGACAGGAACACAATGAGCAGTTCTTC.

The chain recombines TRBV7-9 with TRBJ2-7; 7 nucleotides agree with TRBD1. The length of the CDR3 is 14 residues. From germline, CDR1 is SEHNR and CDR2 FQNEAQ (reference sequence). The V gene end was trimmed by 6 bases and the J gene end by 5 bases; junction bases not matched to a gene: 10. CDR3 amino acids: CASSRRQGRHEQYF. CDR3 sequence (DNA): TGTGCCAGCAGTCGTAGACAGGGTCGCCACGAGCAGTACTTC.

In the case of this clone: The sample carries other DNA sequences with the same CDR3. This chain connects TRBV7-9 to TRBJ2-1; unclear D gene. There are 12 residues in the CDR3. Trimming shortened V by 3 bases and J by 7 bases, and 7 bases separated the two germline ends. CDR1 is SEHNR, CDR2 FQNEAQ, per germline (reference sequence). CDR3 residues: CASSFSGNEQFF. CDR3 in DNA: TGTGCCAGCAGCTTCAGTGGGAATGAGCAGTTCTTC.

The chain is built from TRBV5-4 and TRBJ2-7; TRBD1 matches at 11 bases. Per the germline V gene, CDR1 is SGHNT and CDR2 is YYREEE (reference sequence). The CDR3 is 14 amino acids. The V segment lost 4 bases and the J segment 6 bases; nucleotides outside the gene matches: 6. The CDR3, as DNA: TGTGCCAGCAGCAAGGACAGGGGGCTCGGCGAGCAGTACTTC. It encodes CASSKDRGLGEQYF. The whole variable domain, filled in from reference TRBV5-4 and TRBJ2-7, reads ETGVTQSPTHLIKTRGQQVTLRCSSQSGHNTVSWYQQALGQGPQFIFQYYREEENGRGNFPPRFSGLQFPNYSSELNVNALELDDSALYLCASSKDRGLGEQYFGPGTRLTVT.

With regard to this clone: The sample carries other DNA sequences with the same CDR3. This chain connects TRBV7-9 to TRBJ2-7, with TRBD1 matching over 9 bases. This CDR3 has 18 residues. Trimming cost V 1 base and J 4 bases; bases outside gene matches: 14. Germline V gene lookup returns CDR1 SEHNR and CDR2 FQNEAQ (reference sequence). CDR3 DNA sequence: TGTGCCAGCAGCTTAGTCTCGGACAGGGGTTTTGTAGAGTACGAGCAGTACTTC. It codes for CASSLVSDRGFVEYEQYF.

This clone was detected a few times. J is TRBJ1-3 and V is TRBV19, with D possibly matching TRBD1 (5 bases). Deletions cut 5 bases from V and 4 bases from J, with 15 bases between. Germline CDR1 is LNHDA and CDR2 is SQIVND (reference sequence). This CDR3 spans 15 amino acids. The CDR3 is CASSRGVGPGNTIYF. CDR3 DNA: TGTGCCAGTAGTCGAGGGGTCGGTCCCGGAAACACCATATATTTT.

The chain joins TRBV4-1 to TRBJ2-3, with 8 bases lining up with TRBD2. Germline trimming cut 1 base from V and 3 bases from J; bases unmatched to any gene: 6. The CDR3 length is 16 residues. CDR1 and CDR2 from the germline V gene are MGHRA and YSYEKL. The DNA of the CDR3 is TGCGCCAGCAGCCAAGTCCTAGCGGGTAGAACAGATACGCAGTATTTT. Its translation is CASSQVLAGRTDTQYF.

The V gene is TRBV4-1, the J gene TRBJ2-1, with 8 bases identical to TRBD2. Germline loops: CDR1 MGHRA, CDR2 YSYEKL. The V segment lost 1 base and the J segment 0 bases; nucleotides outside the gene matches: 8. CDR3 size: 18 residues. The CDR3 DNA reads TGCGCCAGCAGCCAAGGGGTCGGCGGGGGGAGCTCCTACAATGAGCAGTTCTTC. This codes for CASSQGVGGGSSYNEQFF.

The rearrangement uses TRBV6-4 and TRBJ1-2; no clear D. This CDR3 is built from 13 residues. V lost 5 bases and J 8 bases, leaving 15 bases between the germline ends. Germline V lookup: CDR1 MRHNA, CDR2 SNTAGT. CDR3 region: CASSSGPANGYTF. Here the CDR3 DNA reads TGTGCCAGCAGTTCCGGGCCCGCAAACGGCTACACCTTC.

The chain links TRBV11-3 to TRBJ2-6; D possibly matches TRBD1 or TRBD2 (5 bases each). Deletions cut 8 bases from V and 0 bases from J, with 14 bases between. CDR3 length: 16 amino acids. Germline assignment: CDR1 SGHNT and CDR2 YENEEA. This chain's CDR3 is CASSPGSNSGANVLTF. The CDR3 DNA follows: TGTGCCAGCTCCCCAGGGAGCAACTCTGGGGCCAACGTCCTGACTTTC.

CDR3 region: CASSPELYGELFF. The DNA of the CDR3 is TGTGCCAGCAGCCCAGAATTGTACGGGGAGCTGTTTTTT. The rearrangement links TRBV11-2 to TRBJ2-2, with no clear D. This CDR3 has 13 amino acids. The ends were cut back, 5 bases at V and 7 bases at J, with 11 bases in the middle. The germline gives CDR1 SGHAT, CDR2 FQNNGV.

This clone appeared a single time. The CDR3 sequence: CASSPTRDRGEAFF. The CDR3 DNA follows: TGTGCCAGCTCACCAACCCGGGACAGGGGTGAAGCTTTCTTT. V is TRBV18 and J is TRBJ1-1; 10 bases are shared with TRBD1. V gave up 2 bases and J gave up 7 bases; unmatched junction bases: 4. CDR3 size: 14 residues. Germline V gene sequence: CDR1 KGHSH, CDR2 LQKENI. Together with reference TRBV18 and TRBJ1-1, the CDR3 gives the full variable domain: NAGVMQNPRHLVRRRGQEARLRCSPMKGHSHVYWYRQLPEEGLKFMVYLQKENIIDESGMPKERFSAEFPKEGPSILRIQQVVRGDSAAYFCASSPTRDRGEAFFGQGTRLTVV.

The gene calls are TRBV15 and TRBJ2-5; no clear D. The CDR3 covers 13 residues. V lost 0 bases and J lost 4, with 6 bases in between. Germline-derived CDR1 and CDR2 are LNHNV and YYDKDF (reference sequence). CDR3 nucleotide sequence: TGTGCCACCAGCAGAGATATTGCAGAGACCCAGTACTTC. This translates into CATSRDIAETQYF.

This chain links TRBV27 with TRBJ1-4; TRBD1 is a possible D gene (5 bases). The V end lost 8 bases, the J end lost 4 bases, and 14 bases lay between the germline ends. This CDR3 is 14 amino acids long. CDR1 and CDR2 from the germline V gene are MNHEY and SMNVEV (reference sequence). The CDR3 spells CASSVAGHNEKLFF. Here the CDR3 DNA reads TGTGCCAGCTCGGTTGCGGGGCATAATGAAAAACTGTTTTTT.

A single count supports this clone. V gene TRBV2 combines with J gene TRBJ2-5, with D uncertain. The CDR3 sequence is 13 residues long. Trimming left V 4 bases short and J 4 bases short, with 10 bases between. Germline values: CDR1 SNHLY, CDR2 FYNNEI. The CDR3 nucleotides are TGTGCCAGCAGTGTACTAACCGGAGAGACCCAGTACTTC. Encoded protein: CASSVLTGETQYF.

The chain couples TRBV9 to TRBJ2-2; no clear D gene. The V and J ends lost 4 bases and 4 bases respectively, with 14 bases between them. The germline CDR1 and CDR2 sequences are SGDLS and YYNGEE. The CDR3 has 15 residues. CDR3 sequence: CASSLEGSGTGELFF. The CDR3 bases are TGTGCCAGCAGCCTCGAAGGGTCGGGCACCGGGGAGCTGTTTTTT.

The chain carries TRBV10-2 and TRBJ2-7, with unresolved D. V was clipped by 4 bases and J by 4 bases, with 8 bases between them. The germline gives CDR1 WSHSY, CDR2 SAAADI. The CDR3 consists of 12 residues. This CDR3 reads CASSAIAYEQYF. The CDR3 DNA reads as TGCGCCAGCAGTGCCATAGCTTACGAGCAGTACTTC.

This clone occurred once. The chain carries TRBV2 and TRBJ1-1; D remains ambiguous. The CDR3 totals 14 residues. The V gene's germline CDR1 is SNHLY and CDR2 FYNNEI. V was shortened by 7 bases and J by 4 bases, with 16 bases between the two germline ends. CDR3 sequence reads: CASKGGTHFTEAFF. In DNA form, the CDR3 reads TGTGCCAGCAAAGGTGGCACACACTTCACTGAAGCTTTCTTT.

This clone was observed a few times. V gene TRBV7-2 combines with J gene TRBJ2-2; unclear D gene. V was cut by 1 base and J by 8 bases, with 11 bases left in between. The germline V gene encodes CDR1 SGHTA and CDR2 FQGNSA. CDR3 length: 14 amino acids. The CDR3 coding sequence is TGTGCCAGCAGCTTAGTCGGTGCGTCGGGGGAGCTGTTTTTT. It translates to CASSLVGASGELFF.

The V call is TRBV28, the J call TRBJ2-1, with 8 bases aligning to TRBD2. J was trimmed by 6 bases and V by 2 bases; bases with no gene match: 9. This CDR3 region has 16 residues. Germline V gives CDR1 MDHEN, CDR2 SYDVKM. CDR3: CASSLTSSGSRNEQFF. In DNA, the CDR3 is TGTGCCAGCAGTTTAACCTCGAGCGGGAGCCGCAATGAGCAGTTCTTC.

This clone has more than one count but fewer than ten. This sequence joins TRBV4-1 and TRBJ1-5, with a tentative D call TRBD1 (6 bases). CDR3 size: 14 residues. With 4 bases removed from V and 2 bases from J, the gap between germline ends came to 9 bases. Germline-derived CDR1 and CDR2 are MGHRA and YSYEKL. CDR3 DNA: TGCGCCAGCAGCCGGTCAGGGGGCAATCAGCCCCAGCATTTT. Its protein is CASSRSGGNQPQHF.

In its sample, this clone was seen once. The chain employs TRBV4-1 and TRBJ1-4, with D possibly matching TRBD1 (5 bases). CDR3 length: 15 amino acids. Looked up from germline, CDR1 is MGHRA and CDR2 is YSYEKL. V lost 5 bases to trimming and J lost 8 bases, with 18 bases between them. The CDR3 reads CASSLLGLGLEKLFF. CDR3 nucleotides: TGCGCCAGCAGCTTGCTGGGGCTGGGTTTAGAAAAACTGTTTTTT.

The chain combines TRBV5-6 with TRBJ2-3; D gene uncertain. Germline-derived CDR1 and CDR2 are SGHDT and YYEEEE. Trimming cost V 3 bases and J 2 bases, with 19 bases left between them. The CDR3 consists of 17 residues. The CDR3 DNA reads TGTGCCAGCAGCTCAGGAAGGACCGAAACCCCCACAGATACGCAGTATTTT. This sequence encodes CASSSGRTETPTDTQYF.

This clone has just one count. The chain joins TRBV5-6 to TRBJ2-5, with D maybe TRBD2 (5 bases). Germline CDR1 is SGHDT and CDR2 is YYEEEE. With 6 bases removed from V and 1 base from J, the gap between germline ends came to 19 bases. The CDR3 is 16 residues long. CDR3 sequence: CASTRSGEWSQETQYF. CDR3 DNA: TGTGCCAGCACCCGCTCCGGGGAATGGAGCCAAGAGACCCAGTACTTC.

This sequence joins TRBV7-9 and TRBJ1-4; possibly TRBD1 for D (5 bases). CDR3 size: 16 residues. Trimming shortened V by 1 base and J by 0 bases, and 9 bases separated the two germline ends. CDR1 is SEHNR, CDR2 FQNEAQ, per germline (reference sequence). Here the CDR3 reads CASSLEQGATNEKLFF. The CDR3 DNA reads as TGTGCCAGCAGCTTAGAGCAGGGAGCAACTAATGAAAAACTGTTTTTT.

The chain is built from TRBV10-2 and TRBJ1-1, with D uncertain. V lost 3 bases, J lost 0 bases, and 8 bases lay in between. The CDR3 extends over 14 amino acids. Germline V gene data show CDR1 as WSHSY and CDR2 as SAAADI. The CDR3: CASSEQLVNTEAFF. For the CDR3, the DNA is TGCGCCAGCAGTGAACAGCTTGTGAACACTGAAGCTTTCTTT.

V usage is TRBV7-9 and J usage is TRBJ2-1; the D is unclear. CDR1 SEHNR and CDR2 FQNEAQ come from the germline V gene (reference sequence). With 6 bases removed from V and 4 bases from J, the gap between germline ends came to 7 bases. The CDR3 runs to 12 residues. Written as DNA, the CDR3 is TGTGCCAGCAGTTCAACGTACAATGAGCAGTTCTTC. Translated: CASSSTYNEQFF.

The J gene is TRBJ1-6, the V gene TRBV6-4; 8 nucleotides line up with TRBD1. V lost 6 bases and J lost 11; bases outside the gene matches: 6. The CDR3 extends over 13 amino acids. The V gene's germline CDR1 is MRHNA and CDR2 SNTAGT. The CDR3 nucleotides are TGTGCCAGCAGCGAGACAGGGGAGGCACCCCTCCACTTT. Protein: CASSETGEAPLHF.

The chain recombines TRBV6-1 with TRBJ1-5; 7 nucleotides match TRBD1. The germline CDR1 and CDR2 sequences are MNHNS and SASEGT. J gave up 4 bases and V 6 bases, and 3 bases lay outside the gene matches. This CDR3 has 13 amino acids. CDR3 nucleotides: TGTGCCAGCAGCGGGACAGAAAATCAGCCCCAGCATTTT. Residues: CASSGTENQPQHF.